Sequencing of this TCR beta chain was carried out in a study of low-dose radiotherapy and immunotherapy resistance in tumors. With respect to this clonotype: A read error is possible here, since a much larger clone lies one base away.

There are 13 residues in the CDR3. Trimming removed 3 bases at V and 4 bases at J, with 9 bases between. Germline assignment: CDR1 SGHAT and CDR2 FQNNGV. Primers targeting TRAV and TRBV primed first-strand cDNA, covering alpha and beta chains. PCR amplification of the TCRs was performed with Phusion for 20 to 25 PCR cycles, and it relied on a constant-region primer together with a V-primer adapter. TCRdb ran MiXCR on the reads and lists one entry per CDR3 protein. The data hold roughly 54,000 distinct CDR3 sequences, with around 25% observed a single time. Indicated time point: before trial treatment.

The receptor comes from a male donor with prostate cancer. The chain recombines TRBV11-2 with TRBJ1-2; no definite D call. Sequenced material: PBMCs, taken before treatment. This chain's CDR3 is CASSFARGYGYTF. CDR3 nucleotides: TGTGCCAGCAGCTTCGCACGGGGCTATGGCTACACCTTC.